This is a list of T cell receptor beta chains from one sample in a study of Tregs in tolerant kidney transplant recipients. Here immunoSEQ multiplex PCR was the method, and the copy in TCRdb shows in-frame clones only, minus some. The sample contains 35,000 to 55,000 clones, roughly 89% of which appear only once. Input material: Tregs from blood. All receptors derive from a human donor in good health. CDR3s include the opening cysteine and the closing phenylalanine or tryptophan. The order of the fields is CDR3 DNA, CDR3 protein, J gene, V gene, D gene, clone size. D genes are given only for firm matches. Clone sizes are given selectively: once, few, many, or a class where the clone is expanded.

CDR3 DNA: TGTGCCAGCATCCCGGGACAGTCTACCTACGAGCAGTACTTC
CDR3 protein: CASIPGQSTYEQYF
J gene: TRBJ2-7
V gene: TRBV21-1
D gene: NA
clone size: NA

CDR3 DNA: TGCGCCCCCAGGGGGCCTAGCCACCTTGCTCTCTACGAGCAGTACTTC
CDR3 protein: CAPRGPSHLALYEQYF
J gene: TRBJ2-7
V gene: TRBV10-1
D gene: TRBD1
clone size: NA

CDR3 DNA: TGTGCCAGCAGCTTCCGAGGTTTAGAGTCCTACAATGAGCAGTTCTTC
CDR3 protein: CASSFRGLESYNEQFF
J gene: TRBJ2-1
V gene: TRBV5-6
D gene: NA
clone size: NA

CDR3 DNA: TGTGCCAGCAATGGGGGCTATGGCTACACCTTC
CDR3 protein: CASNGGYGYTF
J gene: TRBJ1-2
V gene: TRBV2
D gene: NA
clone size: NA

CDR3 DNA: TGTGCCAGCAGCTTAGCTTGGGGCGAGGTGGTTTTCTTT
CDR3 protein: CASSLAWGEVVFF
J gene: TRBJ1-1
V gene: TRBV7-9
D gene: NA
clone size: NA

CDR3 DNA: TGTGCCAGCTCACCCACTGTACTCACTAACTATGGCTACACCTTC
CDR3 protein: CASSPTVLTNYGYTF
J gene: TRBJ1-2
V gene: TRBV18
D gene: NA
clone size: NA

CDR3 DNA: TGCAGTGCTAGACGTTACAATGAGCAGTTCTTC
CDR3 protein: CSARRYNEQFF
J gene: TRBJ2-1
V gene: TRBV20-1
D gene: NA
clone size: NA

CDR3 DNA: TGTGCCTGGACCCTACAACTGAACACTGAAGCTTTCTTT
CDR3 protein: CAWTLQLNTEAFF
J gene: TRBJ1-1
V gene: TRBV30
D gene: NA
clone size: NA

CDR3 DNA: TGTGCCAGCAGCCAACAGTTCTCTGAAGCTTTCTTT
CDR3 protein: CASSQQFSEAFF
J gene: TRBJ1-1
V gene: TRBV5-5
D gene: NA
clone size: NA

CDR3 DNA: TGTGCCAGCTCACCTGGCAACTCCGGTGAGACCCAGTACTTC
CDR3 protein: CASSPGNSGETQYF
J gene: TRBJ2-5
V gene: TRBV18
D gene: NA
clone size: NA

CDR3 DNA: TGTGCCAGCAGTGACCGAGGGGGGTGGGGCATTCAGTACTTC
CDR3 protein: CASSDRGGWGIQYF
J gene: TRBJ2-4
V gene: TRBV2
D gene: NA
clone size: NA

CDR3 DNA: TGTGCCACCAGCAGTCGACAGGGAGCCTATGGCTACACCTTC
CDR3 protein: CATSSRQGAYGYTF
J gene: TRBJ1-2
V gene: TRBV15
D gene: TRBD1
clone size: NA

CDR3 DNA: TGCGCCAGCAGTCTAGCGGGGGGTCTCTCCTACAATGAGCAGTTCTTC
CDR3 protein: CASSLAGGLSYNEQFF
J gene: TRBJ2-1
V gene: TRBV5-1
D gene: TRBD2
clone size: NA

CDR3 DNA: TGTGCCAGCAGCTTGTTGGGACAGGTCGAGCAGTACTTC
CDR3 protein: CASSLLGQVEQYF
J gene: TRBJ2-7
V gene: TRBV5-4
D gene: TRBD1
clone size: few

CDR3 DNA: TGTGCCAGCAGCCCCCACCCCTACAATGAGCAGTTCTTC
CDR3 protein: CASSPHPYNEQFF
J gene: TRBJ2-1
V gene: TRBV11-3
D gene: NA
clone size: NA

CDR3 DNA: TGTGCCAGCAGCTTGTTCTGGGGCACGAGCTCCTACAATGAGCAGTTCTTC
CDR3 protein: CASSLFWGTSSYNEQFF
J gene: TRBJ2-1
V gene: TRBV5-6
D gene: NA
clone size: NA

CDR3 DNA: TGTGCCAGCTCACCGTCGGCGATATACGGAAAAAACATTCAGTACTTC
CDR3 protein: CASSPSAIYGKNIQYF
J gene: TRBJ2-4
V gene: TRBV18
D gene: NA
clone size: NA

CDR3 DNA: TGTGCCAGCGGGAGGGGCATGAACACTGAAGCTTTCTTT
CDR3 protein: CASGRGMNTEAFF
J gene: TRBJ1-1
V gene: TRBV7-9
D gene: NA
clone size: NA

CDR3 DNA: TGTGCCAGCAGCAAAGTTCCTCCGGGACAGGTTGAGTTGGCAACTAATGAAAAACTGTTTTTT
CDR3 protein: CASSKVPPGQVELATNEKLFF
J gene: TRBJ1-4
V gene: TRBV21-1
D gene: NA
clone size: once

CDR3 DNA: TGTGCCAGCAGACCCCGGGGGGCGAGGGAGACCCAGTACTTC
CDR3 protein: CASRPRGARETQYF
J gene: TRBJ2-5
V gene: TRBV27
D gene: NA
clone size: NA

CDR3 DNA: TGTGCCAGCAGTTACCTCGGGACAGAAAACATTCAGTACTTC
CDR3 protein: CASSYLGTENIQYF
J gene: TRBJ2-4
V gene: TRBV6-5
D gene: TRBD1
clone size: NA

CDR3 DNA: TGTGCCAGCAGTCCATCAGGATATGGCTACACCTTC
CDR3 protein: CASSPSGYGYTF
J gene: TRBJ1-2
V gene: TRBV6-1
D gene: NA
clone size: NA

CDR3 DNA: TGCGCCAGCAGTGTTAGCGGGAGTCGGAACGAGCAGTACTTC
CDR3 protein: CASSVSGSRNEQYF
J gene: TRBJ2-7
V gene: TRBV10-1
D gene: TRBD2
clone size: medium-sized

CDR3 DNA: TGTGCCAGCAGCACGGCAGGGGGGAACACTGAAGCTTTCTTT
CDR3 protein: CASSTAGGNTEAFF
J gene: TRBJ1-1
V gene: TRBV7-3
D gene: TRBD1
clone size: NA

CDR3 DNA: TGTGCCAGCAGTGGAAGCGGGGGGGCGTCGGCAGAGCAGTTCTTC
CDR3 protein: CASSGSGGASAEQFF
J gene: TRBJ2-1
V gene: TRBV6-4
D gene: TRBD2
clone size: NA

CDR3 DNA: TGTGCCAGCAGCACGACAGGTTCGAGCTCTGGAAACACCATATATTTT
CDR3 protein: CASSTTGSSSGNTIYF
J gene: TRBJ1-3
V gene: TRBV7-9
D gene: NA
clone size: NA

CDR3 DNA: TGTGCCAGCAGCGTATCAGGGACTAGAAAATACAATGAGCAGTTCTTC
CDR3 protein: CASSVSGTRKYNEQFF
J gene: TRBJ2-1
V gene: TRBV9
D gene: TRBD2
clone size: NA

CDR3 DNA: TGCGCCAGCAGAGCTAGCGGGACAGAGACCCAGTACTTC
CDR3 protein: CASRASGTETQYF
J gene: TRBJ2-5
V gene: TRBV10-2
D gene: TRBD2
clone size: NA

CDR3 DNA: TGCAGCGTTCACGGGGTCTATGGCTACACCTTC
CDR3 protein: CSVHGVYGYTF
J gene: TRBJ1-2
V gene: TRBV29-1
D gene: NA
clone size: NA

CDR3 DNA: TGTGCCACCAGCAGTCCGGGAGGCGGAACTGAAGCTTTCTTT
CDR3 protein: CATSSPGGGTEAFF
J gene: TRBJ1-1
V gene: TRBV15
D gene: NA
clone size: NA

CDR3 DNA: TGTGCCAGCAGCTTACGGGCCCCCAGCGAGGCTTTCTTT
CDR3 protein: CASSLRAPSEAFF
J gene: TRBJ1-1
V gene: TRBV5-4
D gene: NA
clone size: NA

CDR3 DNA: TGCGCCAGCAGCCCCCAAACCGGGTCTTACTATGGCTACACCTTC
CDR3 protein: CASSPQTGSYYGYTF
J gene: TRBJ1-2
V gene: TRBV4-1
D gene: NA
clone size: NA

CDR3 DNA: TGTGCCAGCAGCGTAGGGGTGACTAGAGAGCAAGAGACCCAGTACTTC
CDR3 protein: CASSVGVTREQETQYF
J gene: TRBJ2-5
V gene: TRBV9
D gene: NA
clone size: once

CDR3 DNA: TGTGCCAGCAGCTTCTACAATGAGCAGTTCTTC
CDR3 protein: CASSFYNEQFF
J gene: TRBJ2-1
V gene: TRBV7-9
D gene: NA
clone size: NA

CDR3 DNA: TGTGCCAGCAGGGGGCGAGGTCAGCCCCAGCATTTT
CDR3 protein: CASRGRGQPQHF
J gene: TRBJ1-5
V gene: TRBV6-6
D gene: NA
clone size: NA

CDR3 DNA: TGCGCCAGCAGCCAAGATTTCTATTCCACAGATACGCAGTATTTT
CDR3 protein: CASSQDFYSTDTQYF
J gene: TRBJ2-3
V gene: TRBV4-1
D gene: NA
clone size: once

CDR3 DNA: TGTGCCAGCAGCTCAAGCCCCGTATCGGATCCTTTCTTT
CDR3 protein: CASSSSPVSDPFF
J gene: TRBJ1-1
V gene: TRBV7-6
D gene: NA
clone size: NA

CDR3 DNA: TGCGCCAGCAGCTTTGTGAGGTCGGACAGGGTGAGAACTGAAGCTTTCTTT
CDR3 protein: CASSFVRSDRVRTEAFF
J gene: TRBJ1-1
V gene: TRBV5-1
D gene: TRBD1
clone size: NA

CDR3 DNA: TGTGCCAGCAGCGCCCGTAAGGACAGCGTTAGCACAGATACGCAGTATTTT
CDR3 protein: CASSARKDSVSTDTQYF
J gene: TRBJ2-3
V gene: TRBV11-2
D gene: NA
clone size: NA